This section outlines one TCR beta chain sequence together with its context. RNA transcripts gave rise to amplified TCR beta CDR3 regions. HTBI primers drove first-round RT-PCR of the TCR CDR3. TCRdb passed the multiplex PCR reads through MiXCR, listing each CDR3 protein once. The sample yields some 600,000 distinct CDR3 sequences, over 11% seen once. J lost 5 bases, V lost 4 bases, and 9 bases had no gene match. Germline CDR1 SGHDN, CDR2 FVKESK. The CDR3 loop spans 15 amino acids. Investigators excluded patients with uncontrolled infection, other autoimmune disease, pregnancy or lactation. This record comes from a study of T cells in Graves' hyperthyroidism and ophthalmopathy.

V gene TRBV14 combines with J gene TRBJ2-7; 9 bases are a match to TRBD1. Input material: blood. The sequence was obtained from a woman aged 30 to 39 with Graves' hyperthyroidism that later progressed to Graves' ophthalmopathy. CDR3 amino acids: CASSPRGTGNHEQYF. The CDR3 DNA is TGTGCCAGCAGCCCTAGAGGGACAGGGAACCACGAGCAGTACTTC.